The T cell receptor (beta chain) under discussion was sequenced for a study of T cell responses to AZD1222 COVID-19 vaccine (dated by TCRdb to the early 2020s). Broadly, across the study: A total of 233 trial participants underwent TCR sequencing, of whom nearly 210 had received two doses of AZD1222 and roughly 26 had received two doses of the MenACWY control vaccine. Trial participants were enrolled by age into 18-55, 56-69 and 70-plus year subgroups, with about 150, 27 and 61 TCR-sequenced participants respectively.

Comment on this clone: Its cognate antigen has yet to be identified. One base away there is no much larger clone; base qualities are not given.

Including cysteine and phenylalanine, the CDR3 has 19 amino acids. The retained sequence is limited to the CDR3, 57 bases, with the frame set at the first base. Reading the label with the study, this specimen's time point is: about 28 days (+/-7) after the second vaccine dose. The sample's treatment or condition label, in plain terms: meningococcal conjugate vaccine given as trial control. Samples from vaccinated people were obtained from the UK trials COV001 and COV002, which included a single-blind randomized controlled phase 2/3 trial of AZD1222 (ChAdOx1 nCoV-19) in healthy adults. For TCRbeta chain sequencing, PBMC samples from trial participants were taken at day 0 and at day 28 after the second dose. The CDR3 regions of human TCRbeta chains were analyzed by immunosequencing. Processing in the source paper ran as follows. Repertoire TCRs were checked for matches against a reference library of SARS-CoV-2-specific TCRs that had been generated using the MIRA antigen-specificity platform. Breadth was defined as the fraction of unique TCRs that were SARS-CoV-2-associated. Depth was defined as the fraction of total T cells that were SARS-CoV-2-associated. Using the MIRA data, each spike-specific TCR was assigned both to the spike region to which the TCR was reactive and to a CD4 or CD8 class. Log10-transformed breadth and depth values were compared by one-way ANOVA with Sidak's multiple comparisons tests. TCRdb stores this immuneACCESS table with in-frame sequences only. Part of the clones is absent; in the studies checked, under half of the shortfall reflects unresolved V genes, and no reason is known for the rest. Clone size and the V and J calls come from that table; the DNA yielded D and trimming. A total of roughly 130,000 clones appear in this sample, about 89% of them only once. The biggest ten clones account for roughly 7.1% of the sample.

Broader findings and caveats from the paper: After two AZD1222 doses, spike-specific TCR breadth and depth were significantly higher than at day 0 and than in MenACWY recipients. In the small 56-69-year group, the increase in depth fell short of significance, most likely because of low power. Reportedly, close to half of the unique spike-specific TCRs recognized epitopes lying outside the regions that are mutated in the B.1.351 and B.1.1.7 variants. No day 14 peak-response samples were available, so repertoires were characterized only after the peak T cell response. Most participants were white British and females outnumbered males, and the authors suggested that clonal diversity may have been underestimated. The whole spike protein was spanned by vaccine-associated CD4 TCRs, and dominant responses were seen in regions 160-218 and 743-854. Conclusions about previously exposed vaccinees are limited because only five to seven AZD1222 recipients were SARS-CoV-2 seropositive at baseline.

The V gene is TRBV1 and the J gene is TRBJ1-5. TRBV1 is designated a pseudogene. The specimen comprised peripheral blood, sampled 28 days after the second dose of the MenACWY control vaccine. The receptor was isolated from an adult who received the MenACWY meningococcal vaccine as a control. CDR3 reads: CTSSQDLGRGGGRNQPQHF. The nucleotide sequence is TGCACCAGCAGCCAAGATCTGGGGCGGGGAGGTGGACGCAATCAGCCCCAGCATTTT.